These 2 T cell receptor beta chains originate from one sample sequenced in a study of monozygotic twins with inflammatory bowel disease. TCRdb processed the 5' RACE reads again and assigns one entry to each CDR3 protein, with no DNA. This table lists around 380,000 distinct CDR3 sequences. Sequencing input: blood. These receptors originate from a human donor with ulcerative colitis or Crohn's disease, or a healthy co-twin of an affected twin (not recorded which).

The V call is TRBV5-1, the J call TRBJ2-1; there is no DNA to check the TCRdb D call of TRBD2. The CDR3 is 15 residues long. Looked up from germline, CDR1 is SGHRS and CDR2 is YFSETQ. The CDR3 loop is CASRLAGDAGGEQFF.

This chain uses TRBV12-3 or TRBV12-4 with TRBJ1-2. This CDR3 contains 13 residues. This CDR3 reads CASSLIGGVGYTF.